This T cell receptor (beta chain) was recovered during a study of cytomegalovirus exposure and HLA in healthy donors. Findings and caveats of the study: One variant, a missense change in DCLRE1C, was linked in a later analysis to TCR beta V- and J-gene trimming. TCR beta sequences reportedly predicted most subjects' HLA-A and HLA-B alleles accurately. An Asian-associated ancestry cluster reportedly showed fewer N-insertions than the approximately 670-donor mean in a later analysis.

Of note for this clone: Its antigen remains unidentified.

Amplification used 60 Vbeta primers and 13 Jbeta primers. The authors' processing: In a later analysis, the count reached some 83 million unique TCR beta chains, with roughly 9.9 million shared. TCRdb keeps only in-frame clones here, not all; method: immunoSEQ multiplex PCR. The D gene and trimming were derived from the DNA, and the V and J assignments and clone size from that table. The table includes about 100,000 clones, roughly four fifths detected once. The material sequenced was PBMCs. The origin of this receptor is a middle-aged man in good health and CMV-seropositive.

The CDR3 nucleotides read TGTGCCAGCAGCTTGGCCCCTTCAGGTGAAGCTTTCTTT. Protein sequence: CASSLAPSGEAFF. The rearrangement uses TRBV5-5 and TRBJ1-1, with D uncertain. The V gene's germline CDR1 is SGHKS and CDR2 YYEKEE (reference sequence). This CDR3 comprises 13 residues. V dropped 0 bases and J dropped 7 bases, with 10 bases sitting between them.